Included here is one T cell receptor beta chain sequence, with context. Its antigen remains unidentified. The second PCR ran roughly 6 to 12 cycles with a sample-barcoded 5' primer and J-beta primers. One entry per CDR3 protein results from TCRdb running MiXCR on the 5' RACE reads. The sample shows over a million distinct CDR3 sequences, around 59% of them seen only once. Healthy Russian Caucasian donors spanned ages about 6 to 100 years. Samples each yielded at least 5 micrograms of total RNA. This sample is drawn from a study of blood T cells in healthy people across ages. Overall study results and limits: Strong correlation was found linking TCR beta diversity to naive T cell percentage. Long-lived donors carried more naive CD4+ cells and greater diversity than aged donors.

V was clipped by 0 bases and J by 11 bases; unmatched bases: 4. Germline CDR1 is MNHNS and CDR2 is SASEGT. This CDR3 comprises 15 residues. The origin of this receptor is a man between 18 and 29 years old in good health. The genes are TRBV6-1 and TRBJ2-1; 13 nucleotides align to TRBD2. The sequenced sample was blood. The CDR3 sequence: CASSEAGTSGTQQFF. DNA for the CDR3: TGTGCCAGCAGTGAAGCGGGGACTAGCGGGACTCAGCAGTTCTTC.